The rows below give T cell receptor beta chains drawn from one sample of a study of beta chain features in type 1 diabetes. Profiling relied on immunoSEQ multiplex PCR, and the TCRdb table lists in-frame clones only, not all of them. Here the sample spans approximately 730,000 clones, 13% being singletons. Specimen: naive CD4+ T cells from blood. The origin of the receptors is a man aged 18 to 30 with type 1 diabetes. Each CDR3 is given with its conserved first and last residue. The D gene is left open where the match is weak. Clone size is not always given. Where it is, it says once, few, many or a class for expanded clones.

clone_size d_call j_call v_call cdr3_aa cdr3_nt
NA TRBD1 TRBJ1-1 TRBV4-1 CASSQGDRGVKVRDTEAFF TGCGCCAGCAGCCAGGGGGACAGGGGAGTAAAGGTTCGGGACACTGAAGCTTTCTTT
NA NA TRBJ1-4 TRBV4-1 CASSQALMGEKLFF TGCGCCAGCAGCCAAGCGCTAATGGGGGAAAAACTGTTTTTT
few TRBD2 TRBJ2-3 TRBV13 CASSLVRTSGGQQYF TGTGCCAGCAGCTTAGTTCGGACTAGCGGGGGGCAGCAGTATTTT
NA NA TRBJ1-1 TRBV27 CASSSVENTEAFF TGTGCCAGCAGTTCTGTGGAGAACACTGAAGCTTTCTTT
NA NA TRBJ1-1 TRBV18 CASSTRQAANTEAFF TGTGCCAGCTCAACCCGACAGGCTGCTAACACTGAAGCTTTCTTT
few NA TRBJ1-3 TRBV19 CASGEGSGNTIYF TGTGCCAGTGGCGAGGGGTCAGGAAACACCATATATTTT
NA NA TRBJ2-3 TRBV28 CATEPPPPGTDTQYF TGTGCCACCGAACCCCCTCCACCGGGCACAGATACGCAGTATTTT
few TRBD1 TRBJ1-6 TRBV4-2 CASSQAGQGLTSPLHF TGTGCCAGCAGCCAAGCAGGACAGGGCCTGACTTCACCCCTCCACTTT
NA NA TRBJ1-1 TRBV6-5 CASSTRRGEAFF TGTGCCAGCAGTACCCGACGGGGAGAAGCTTTCTTT
NA TRBD2 TRBJ2-5 TRBV7-2 CASSLVGLAGSETQYF TGTGCCAGCAGCTTAGTGGGACTAGCGGGGTCAGAGACCCAGTACTTC
NA TRBD1 TRBJ1-1 TRBV29-1 CSGGQVNTEAFF TGCAGCGGGGGACAGGTGAACACTGAAGCTTTCTTT
NA TRBD1 TRBJ2-1 TRBV19 CASSTRQGSVGNEQFF TGTGCCAGTAGTACGAGACAGGGTTCGGTGGGCAATGAGCAGTTCTTC
few NA TRBJ1-2 TRBV2 CASSAETALQGYTF TGTGCCAGCAGTGCCGAGACAGCACTCCAAGGCTACACCTTC
few TRBD1 TRBJ1-5 TRBV7-9 CASSNSDRGINQPQHF TGTGCCAGCAGTAACTCGGACAGGGGGATCAATCAGCCCCAGCATTTT
NA NA TRBJ1-4 TRBV9 CASSVGADGLNEKLFF TGTGCCAGCAGCGTAGGAGCCGACGGGCTTAATGAAAAACTGTTTTTT
NA TRBD2 TRBJ2-3 TRBV5-1 CASSLASGGTDTQYF TGCGCCAGCAGCTTGGCTAGCGGGGGTACAGATACGCAGTATTTT
NA TRBD1 TRBJ2-1 TRBV5-1 CASSLRTGDSNEQFF TGCGCCAGCAGCCTCAGGACAGGGGATTCGAATGAGCAGTTCTTC
once TRBD1 TRBJ1-4 TRBV6-1 CASATNPGQYEKLFF TGTGCCAGCGCCACTAATCCGGGACAGTATGAAAAACTGTTTTTT
NA TRBD2 TRBJ2-1 TRBV11-2 CASSSTGLAGDEQFF TGTGCCAGCAGCTCAACGGGACTAGCGGGGGATGAGCAGTTCTTC
few NA TRBJ2-7 TRBV13 CASSPPGLQGYEQYF TGTGCCAGCAGCCCTCCGGGACTTCAGGGCTACGAGCAGTACTTC
NA TRBD1 TRBJ2-7 TRBV7-3 CASSRTGLSNEQYF TGTGCCAGCAGCAGGACAGGGTTGAGTAACGAGCAGTACTTC
NA NA TRBJ2-3 TRBV5-4 CASSLSVSDTQYF TGTGCCAGCAGCTTGAGCGTTTCAGATACGCAGTATTTT
NA TRBD1 TRBJ2-2 TRBV7-9 CASSRPGGTGMSGELFF TGTGCCAGCAGCCGCCCGGGCGGGACAGGGATGAGCGGGGAGCTGTTTTTT
NA TRBD1 TRBJ1-2 TRBV10-3 CAISEGDRDYGYTF TGTGCCATCAGTGAAGGGGACAGAGACTATGGCTACACCTTC
NA TRBD1 TRBJ1-5 TRBV25-1 CASSAGTGTYQPQHF TGTGCCAGCAGTGCAGGGACAGGGACCTATCAGCCCCAGCATTTT
few NA TRBJ2-2 TRBV30 CAWSLHTGELFF TGTGCCTGGAGTCTTCACACCGGGGAGCTGTTTTTT
NA NA TRBJ1-5 TRBV6-5 CASSQGPSNQPQHF TGTGCCAGCAGTCAGGGTCCCAGCAATCAGCCCCAGCATTTT
NA NA TRBJ1-6 TRBV2 CASSETSSPLHF TGTGCCAGCAGTGAGACTAGTTCACCCCTCCACTTT
few TRBD1 TRBJ2-5 TRBV15 CATRRQGAPGGSSQETQYF TGTGCCACCAGAAGACAGGGGGCTCCTGGGGGCTCGTCCCAAGAGACCCAGTACTTC
few NA TRBJ1-1 TRBV30 CAWGQEMNTEAFF TGTGCCTGGGGCCAGGAGATGAACACTGAAGCTTTCTTT
few NA TRBJ1-1 TRBV18 CASSPQGMNTEAFF TGTGCCAGCTCACCACAGGGGATGAACACTGAAGCTTTCTTT
NA TRBD2 TRBJ2-3 TRBV10-1 CASNRAGDTDTQYF TGCGCCAGCAACCGAGCGGGGGACACAGATACGCAGTATTTT
few NA TRBJ2-2 TRBV30 CAWRAGPQRTGELFF TGTGCCTGGAGGGCGGGCCCCCAAAGGACCGGGGAGCTGTTTTTT
few NA TRBJ1-5 TRBV29-1 CSVVGQPNQPQHF TGCAGCGTTGTTGGGCAACCCAATCAGCCCCAGCATTTT
NA NA TRBJ2-3 TRBV19 CASSRNSEETQYF TGTGCCAGTAGTCGCAACTCCGAGGAGACGCAGTATTTT
few NA TRBJ1-3 TRBV29-1 CSGIPGSGNTIYF TGCAGCGGGATCCCGGGCTCTGGAAACACCATATATTTT
NA TRBD1 TRBJ1-1 TRBV5-4 CASSPGGGGVVNTEAFF TGTGCCAGCAGCCCAGGGGGAGGGGGCGTCGTGAACACTGAAGCTTTCTTT
few NA TRBJ1-2 TRBV13 CASSFQGIRGYTF TGTGCCAGCAGCTTTCAGGGGATCCGCGGCTACACCTTC
NA NA TRBJ1-1 TRBV30 CAWSRGPDTEAFF TGTGCCTGGAGTCGGGGTCCGGACACTGAAGCTTTCTTT
NA NA TRBJ2-6 TRBV4-2 CASSQERGAGANVLTF TGTGCCAGCAGCCAAGAAAGGGGCGCTGGGGCCAACGTCCTGACTTTC
NA NA TRBJ1-6 TRBV7-2 CASSHPLGNNSPLHF TGTGCCAGCAGCCACCCCTTGGGGAATAATTCACCCCTCCACTTT
few NA TRBJ2-3 TRBV7-7 CASSSGGTDTQYF TGTGCCAGCAGCTCCGGGGGAACAGATACGCAGTATTTT